A selection of T cell receptor beta chains follows, all from one sample in a study of T-cell memory formation after mild COVID-19. TCRdb reprocessed the 5' RACE reads with MiXCR, giving one entry per CDR3 protein. The table records 450,000 or so distinct CDR3 sequences, approximately 20% of them present only once. The specimen sequenced was PBMCs or a T cell subset sorted from them (not recorded which). Source of these receptors: an adult woman who had mild COVID-19 (a few samples of this study predate the infection). Cell type and time point are not known. Both conserved end residues are part of each CDR3. A D gene is named only where the DNA matches it firmly. Part of the rows lack a size; the others show once, few, many or a class for expanded clones.

D gene	V gene	J gene	clone size	CDR3 protein	CDR3 DNA
TRBD1	TRBV7-3	TRBJ2-7	many	CASSSTGVEQYF	TGTGCCAGCAGCTCCACAGGGGTTGAGCAGTACTTC
NA	TRBV12-3/TRBV12-4	TRBJ2-7	many	CASSPQTVRGYEQYF	TGTGCCAGCAGTCCTCAGACAGTAAGGGGCTACGAGCAGTACTTC
NA	TRBV6-5	TRBJ1-5	NA	CASSTGPVQPQHF	TGTGCCAGCAGTACAGGGCCGGTACAGCCCCAGCATTTT
NA	TRBV29-1	TRBJ2-3	few	CSVLPTRTGTDTQYF	TGCAGCGTTCTTCCCACTAGGACTGGTACAGATACGCAGTATTTT
TRBD1	TRBV9	TRBJ1-1	NA	CASSVDDRGNTEAFF	TGTGCCAGCAGCGTAGATGACAGGGGGAACACTGAAGCTTTCTTT
NA	TRBV7-8	TRBJ1-6	NA	CASSPRRGPSSYNSPLHF	TGTGCCAGCAGCCCCCGCCGGGGCCCGAGCTCCTATAATTCACCCCTCCACTTT
NA	TRBV6-2/TRBV6-3	TRBJ2-7	NA	CASKGLSSYEQYF	TGTGCCAGCAAAGGGTTGAGCTCCTACGAGCAGTACTTC
NA	TRBV10-3	TRBJ2-1	few	CAISELGHNEQFF	TGTGCCATCAGTGAGCTGGGACACAATGAGCAGTTCTTC
NA	TRBV12-3/TRBV12-4	TRBJ2-7	few	CASSPSGARGNEQYF	TGTGCCAGCAGTCCCTCAGGGGCGAGAGGGAACGAGCAGTACTTC
TRBD2	TRBV12-5	TRBJ2-5	NA	CASGFGAGGETQYF	TGTGCTAGTGGTTTCGGAGCGGGAGGAGAGACCCAGTACTTC
TRBD2	TRBV2	TRBJ2-1	few	CASGSGLLYNEQFF	TGTGCCAGCGGCTCGGGACTACTGTACAATGAGCAGTTCTTC
NA	TRBV12-3/TRBV12-4	TRBJ2-2	many	CASSLTPTGELFF	TGTGCCAGCAGTTTAACCCCTACCGGGGAGCTGTTTTTT
NA	TRBV6-5	TRBJ2-7	many	CASSYTSSAYEQYF	TGTGCCAGCAGTTACACTAGCTCGGCGTACGAGCAGTACTTC
NA	TRBV5-1	TRBJ2-6	NA	CASSWTLRSGANVLTF	TGCGCCAGCAGCTGGACTCTGAGGTCCGGGGCCAACGTCCTGACTTTC
NA	TRBV7-3	TRBJ2-1	few	CASKKSGTEQFF	TGTGCCAGCAAGAAGTCCGGGACAGAGCAGTTCTTC
NA	TRBV5-5	TRBJ1-5	many	CASSPGGAGQPQHF	TGTGCCAGCAGCCCCGGGGGAGCCGGCCAGCCCCAGCATTTT
NA	TRBV7-6	TRBJ2-7	NA	CASSQSQGTYEQYF	TGTGCCAGCAGCCAATCTCAGGGTACCTACGAGCAGTACTTC
TRBD2	TRBV3-1	TRBJ2-1	NA	CASSQAGLKRDEQFF	TGTGCCAGCAGCCAAGCGGGACTAAAAAGAGATGAGCAGTTCTTC